This T cell receptor (beta chain) was sequenced during a study of identifying expanded T cells in peripheral blood. Healthy donors had no documented immune events, such as infections, while sampled. Sequenced by immunoSEQ multiplex PCR; TCRdb stores in-frame clones only, minus some. The sample consists of 50,000 to 60,000 clones, around four fifths of them appearing once. Trimming left V 4 bases short and J 2 bases short, with 16 bases between. Germline loops: CDR1 MNHNS, CDR2 SASEGT. CDR3 size: 16 residues. The specimen sequenced was blood. The clonotype was recovered from a person aged 18-70 years in good health. The chain recombines TRBV6-1 with TRBJ2-3; D gene uncertain. This CDR3 reads CASSVLRKQYTDTQYF. CDR3 nucleotide sequence: TGTGCCAGCAGTGTCCTGAGGAAACAGTACACAGATACGCAGTATTTT.